This T cell receptor beta chain derives from a study of regulatory T cells in long-lasting Graves disease. Across the study: Positive TSH receptor antibodies alongside over 5 years of antithyroid drugs were what marked Graves' disease as persistent. Notes on the study in general: Persistent patients shared more public clonotypes (2,741) than newly diagnosed patients (roughly 960). Among samples with persistent disease, TRBV28, TRBJ1-2 and TRBJ2-5 were favored.

Time point denoted: persistent/refractory GD, antithyroid drugs over 5 years with positive TRAb. With RNA extracted from PBMCs as input, the TCR library was made. Looked up from germline, CDR1 is DFQATT and CDR2 is SNEGSKA (reference sequence). V was clipped by 3 bases and J by 6 bases, with 20 bases between them. This CDR3 comprises 16 residues. This clonotype was seen many times. What it binds is unknown. The authors built TCR beta libraries using iRepertoire HTBI primers and Arm-PCR of CDR3 regions. TCRdb analysed the multiplex PCR reads with MiXCR anew, one entry per CDR3 protein. In the table there are around 510,000 distinct CDR3 sequences, roughly 20% of which are singletons.

The rearrangement links TRBV20-1 to TRBJ1-4, with D possibly TRBD1 on 6 matching bases. Specimen: peripheral blood mononuclear cells (PBMCs), collected when the disease was refractory, from a patient treated with antithyroid drugs. This TCR derives from a female donor with Graves disease. CDR3 residues: CSARPGTPLGYEKLFF. CDR3 nucleotides: TGCAGTGCTAGGCCCGGGACACCCCTGGGATATGAAAAACTGTTTTTT.